These 9 T cell receptor beta chains share one sample of origin, sequenced in a study of shared clonotypes between healthy human individuals. Libraries were prepared by immunoSEQ multiplex PCR; TCRdb keeps only in-frame clonotypes and omits some of them. The table lists about 1.5 million clones, 98% of them singletons. Sequenced material: naive CD4+ T cells sorted from blood. Subset: CD45RA+ positively selected. These receptors were collected from a man aged 25 to 45 in good health.

This chain connects TRBV9 to TRBJ2-5; 13 bases fit TRBD2. The CDR3 contains 16 residues. V was clipped by 2 bases and J by 5 bases; unmatched bases: 6. Looked up from germline, CDR1 is SGDLS and CDR2 is YYNGEE. The DNA for the CDR3 is TGTGCCAGCAGCGTCGGACTAGCGGGAGTAAGGGAGACCCAGTACTTC. Residues: CASSVGLAGVRETQYF.

V and J are TRBV5-1 and TRBJ2-3, with 12 nucleotides matching TRBD2. Per the germline V gene, CDR1 is SGHRS and CDR2 is YFSETQ. There are 20 residues in the CDR3. J was trimmed by 7 bases and V by 0 bases; bases with no gene match: 18. The CDR3 DNA reads as TGCGCCAGCAGCTTGGAACCCGCTAGCCCTAGCGGGAGGGCCCTATATACGCAGTATTTT. It translates to CASSLEPASPSGRALYTQYF.

The V gene is TRBV5-1, the J gene TRBJ2-7; D is ambiguous. Deletions cut 0 bases from V and 2 bases from J, with 9 bases between. This CDR3 spans 14 amino acids. Germline V gene sequence: CDR1 SGHRS, CDR2 YFSETQ. CDR3 sequence reads: CASSLEWLAYEQYF. The CDR3 DNA reads as TGCGCCAGCAGCTTGGAGTGGCTAGCCTACGAGCAGTACTTC.

CDR3 loop: CASLPPRSRPGGGEQFF. The CDR3 DNA reads TGTGCCAGTCTTCCCCCTAGAAGTCGGCCGGGGGGTGGTGAGCAGTTCTTC. This sequence joins TRBV19 and TRBJ2-1; TRBD2 matches 7 bases. The J segment lost 9 bases and the V segment lost 8 bases, leaving 22 bases of the junction unmatched. Germline V gene lookup returns CDR1 LNHDA and CDR2 SQIVND (reference sequence). The CDR3 loop spans 17 amino acids. The whole variable domain, filled in from reference TRBV19 and TRBJ2-1, reads DGGITQSPKYLFRKEGQNVTLSCEQNLNHDAMYWYRQDPGQGLRLIYYSQIVNDFQKGDIAEGYSVSREKKESFPLTVTSAQKNPTAFYLCASLPPRSRPGGGEQFFGPGTRLTVL.

The chain has TRBV5-6 and TRBJ2-1; 11 bases align to TRBD2. V lost 4 bases, J lost 4 bases, and 7 bases stayed unmatched. Germline V gives CDR1 SGHDT, CDR2 YYEEEE. The CDR3 covers 16 residues. The CDR3 region is CASSRRVAGGYNEQFF. The DNA for the CDR3 is TGTGCCAGCAGCCGAAGGGTAGCGGGAGGGTACAATGAGCAGTTCTTC.

Comment on this clone: The junction and the germline gene differ at one end; a read error may be behind it. In DNA form, the CDR3 reads TGTGCCAGCAGCCGACGACAGGGGGCTAAGGAAAAACTGTTTTTT. Translating it yields CASSRRQGAKEKLFF. V is TRBV6-6 and J is TRBJ1-4, with TRBD1 matching over 10 bases. The CDR3 length is 15 residues. Germline V gives CDR1 MNHNY, CDR2 SVGAGI (reference sequence).

V usage is TRBV7-6 and J usage is TRBJ2-7; TRBD2 matches at 7 bases. Trimming took 2 bases from V and 1 from J; bases not matched to a gene: 5. Germline V gene data show CDR1 as SGHVS and CDR2 as FNYEAQ. The CDR3 has 15 residues. For the CDR3, the DNA is TGTGCCAGCAGCTTATTTTCTAGCGGATCCTACGAGCAGTACTTC. Translated, it gives CASSLFSSGSYEQYF. The whole variable domain, filled in from reference TRBV7-6 and TRBJ2-7, reads GAGVSQSPRYKVTKRGQDVALRCDPISGHVSLYWYRQALGQGPEFLTYFNYEAQQDKSGLPNDRFSAERPEGSISTLTIQRTEQRDSAMYRCASSLFSSGSYEQYFGPGTRLTVT.

The gene calls are TRBV19 and TRBJ1-5, with a possible D match to TRBD1 (5 bases). Looked up from germline, CDR1 is LNHDA and CDR2 is SQIVND (reference sequence). V lost 3 bases and J 6 bases, leaving 9 bases between the germline ends. The CDR3 has 13 residues. CDR3 sequence reads: CASSIPGSQPQHF. The CDR3 DNA reads as TGTGCCAGTAGTATTCCAGGGAGTCAGCCCCAGCATTTT.

V is TRBV27 and J is TRBJ2-7; the D gene is possibly TRBD1 (5 bases). Germline-derived CDR1 and CDR2 are MNHEY and SMNVEV (reference sequence). The CDR3 covers 14 residues. The V and J ends lost 5 bases and 2 bases respectively, with 13 bases between them. The CDR3 nucleotides read TGTGCCAGCAGTCCCCAGGGCCCACCCTACGAGCAGTACTTC. This gives the protein CASSPQGPPYEQYF.